The T cell receptor beta chain under discussion was sequenced for a study of blood T cell repertoires in COVID-19. Study-level information: Acute and convalescent COVID-19 specimens originated in the United States, Italy and Spain. PBMCs, B-cell-depleted T cells, or T cells provided the cDNA or gDNA that made up the material.

Per the authors' pipeline: By means of reference gene primer amplification, nucleated cell counts were estimated. The method was immunoSEQ multiplex PCR; TCRdb's version includes in-frame clones alone and lacks a portion of them. The DNA gave D and trimming, while V, J and clone size come from that table. The data contain some 130,000 clones, 75% to 85% of them singletons. V lost 2 bases to trimming and J lost 6 bases, with 15 bases between them. CDR1 SGHDT and CDR2 YYEEEE come from the germline V gene. The CDR3 runs 14 residues. The source material was peripheral blood. The receptor was derived from a woman of 80 years or more with acute or convalescent COVID-19. V usage is TRBV5-6 and J usage is TRBJ2-7; D is perhaps TRBD1 (6 bases). This CDR3 reads CASSLGDIGIEQYF. For the CDR3, the DNA is TGTGCCAGCAGCTTAGGGGACATCGGGATCGAGCAGTACTTC.